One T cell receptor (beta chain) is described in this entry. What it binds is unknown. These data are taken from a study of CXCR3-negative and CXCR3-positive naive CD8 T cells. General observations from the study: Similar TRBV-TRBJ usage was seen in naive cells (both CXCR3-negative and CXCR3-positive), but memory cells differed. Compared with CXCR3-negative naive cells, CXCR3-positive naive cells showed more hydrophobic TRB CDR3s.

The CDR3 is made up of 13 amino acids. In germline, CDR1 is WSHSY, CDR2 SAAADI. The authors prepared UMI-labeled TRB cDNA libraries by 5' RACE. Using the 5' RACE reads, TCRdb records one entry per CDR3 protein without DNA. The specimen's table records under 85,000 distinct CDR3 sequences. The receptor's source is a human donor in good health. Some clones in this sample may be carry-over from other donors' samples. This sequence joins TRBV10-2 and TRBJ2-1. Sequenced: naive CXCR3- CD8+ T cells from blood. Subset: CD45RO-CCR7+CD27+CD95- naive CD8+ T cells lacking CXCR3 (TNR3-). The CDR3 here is CASSERWYNEQFF.